This TCR beta chain was profiled in a study of PD-1 blockade in classical Hodgkin lymphoma. Study conclusions and caveats: Complete responders' baseline diversity resembled that of newly diagnosed patients.

The CDR3 sequence is 18 residues long. Per germline, CDR1 MDHEN and CDR2 SYDVKM. V shed 5 bases and J 0 bases; nucleotides not matched to a gene: 15. All patients relapsed after autologous stem cell transplantation, and brentuximab vedotin exposure varied. Complete response, partial response or progressive disease was each patient's best response. Worth noting for this clone: No antigen is known for it.

TCRdb keeps only in-frame clones here, not all; method: immunoSEQ multiplex PCR. The sample comprises approximately 27,000 clones, less than 75% of which are singletons, and roughly 24% rests with the top ten. The sample was peripheral blood mononuclear cells (PBMCs), taken before the second cycle of nivolumab. The chain couples TRBV28 to TRBJ1-1; 7 bases are shared with TRBD1. The receptor's source is a human donor with classical Hodgkin lymphoma. This chain's CDR3 is CASSRVSGQIIMNTEAFF. The CDR3 region has the DNA TGTGCCAGCAGTCGAGTATCGGGACAGATTATCATGAACACTGAAGCTTTCTTT.